This is a list of T cell receptor beta chains from one sample in a study of blood T cell repertoires in COVID-19. The method was immunoSEQ multiplex PCR; TCRdb's version includes in-frame clones alone and lacks a portion of them. The table records about 160,000 clones, roughly 85% of them present only once. Sequencing used peripheral blood. These receptors originate from a human donor with acute or convalescent COVID-19. The donor label of this sample is uncertain. The CDR3 runs from the conserved cysteine through the conserved F or W. A D gene is named only where the DNA matches it firmly. Clone sizes are given selectively: once, few, many, or a class where the clone is expanded.

V: TRBV3-1/TRBV3-2; D: NA; length: 15; J: TRBJ2-4; size: NA; CDR3: CASSQDDPTVSIQYF; DNA: TGTGCCAGCAGCCAAGATGACCCGACAGTAAGCATTCAGTACTTC
V: TRBV3-1/TRBV3-2; D: TRBD2; length: 18; J: TRBJ2-3; size: NA; CDR3: CASSQDRGGVLRPHTQYF; DNA: TGTGCCAGCAGCCAAGATCGCGGGGGGGTTTTAAGACCACATACGCAGTATTTT
V: TRBV4-1; D: NA; length: 16; J: TRBJ1-5; size: NA; CDR3: CASSQVPARGPQPQHF; DNA: TGCGCCAGCAGCCAAGTACCTGCCAGGGGACCTCAGCCCCAGCATTTT
V: TRBV2; D: TRBD2; length: 15; J: TRBJ2-1; size: NA; CDR3: CASSLLAGGNNEQFF; DNA: TGTGCCAGCTCGCTACTAGCGGGGGGGAACAATGAGCAGTTCTTC
V: TRBV6-1; D: NA; length: 17; J: TRBJ2-3; size: NA; CDR3: CASSEVGHLVITDTQYF; DNA: TGTGCCAGCAGTGAAGTAGGACACTTAGTCATCACAGATACGCAGTATTTT
V: TRBV2; D: NA; length: 15; J: TRBJ2-2; size: NA; CDR3: CASIVRQERSGELFF; DNA: TGTGCCAGCATCGTCAGACAGGAAAGGTCCGGGGAGCTGTTTTTT
V: TRBV5-4; D: TRBD1; length: 14; J: TRBJ2-7; size: NA; CDR3: CASSTRTGPYEQYF; DNA: TGTGCCAGCAGTACCCGGACAGGCCCCTACGAGCAGTACTTC
V: TRBV6-5; D: NA; length: 15; J: TRBJ1-1; size: NA; CDR3: CASSRQFEGNTEAFF; DNA: TGTGCCAGCAGTCGCCAATTCGAGGGCAACACTGAAGCTTTCTTT
V: TRBV15; D: NA; length: 17; J: TRBJ1-2; size: NA; CDR3: CATSRDLRSAENYGYTF; DNA: TGTGCCACCAGCAGAGATTTACGGTCAGCGGAAAACTATGGCTACACCTTC
V: TRBV27; D: TRBD1; length: 16; J: TRBJ1-6; size: few; CDR3: CASSPRGTVYNSPLHF; DNA: TGTGCCAGCAGTCCTAGGGGGACAGTATATAATTCACCCCTCCACTTT
V: TRBV19; D: NA; length: 15; J: TRBJ1-3; size: NA; CDR3: CASAEGPSSGNTIYF; DNA: TGTGCCAGTGCGGAGGGCCCTTCCTCTGGAAACACCATATATTTT
V: TRBV7-6; D: NA; length: 16; J: TRBJ1-3; size: NA; CDR3: CASSLGTRGTGNTIYF; DNA: TGTGCCAGCAGCTTAGGGACCCGGGGAACTGGAAACACCATATATTTT
V: TRBV10-3; D: TRBD1; length: 14; J: TRBJ2-5; size: once; CDR3: CAISPGQGISAQYF; DNA: TGTGCCATCTCTCCGGGACAGGGGATCTCGGCCCAGTACTTC
V: TRBV2; D: NA; length: 13; J: TRBJ1-1; size: NA; CDR3: CASFRGGATEAFF; DNA: TGTGCCAGCTTTAGGGGAGGTGCGACTGAAGCTTTCTTT
V: TRBV6-2/TRBV6-3; D: NA; length: 15; J: TRBJ1-1; size: NA; CDR3: CASSHAFGFNTEAFF; DNA: TGTGCCAGCAGTCACGCGTTCGGGTTTAACACTGAAGCTTTCTTT
V: TRBV6-6; D: NA; length: 16; J: TRBJ1-6; size: NA; CDR3: CASIDEVRLLGGALHF; DNA: TGTGCCAGCATCGATGAAGTTAGACTCCTCGGGGGGGCCCTCCACTTT
V: TRBV7-2; D: TRBD2; length: 16; J: TRBJ2-5; size: NA; CDR3: CASSLGSGGTRETQYF; DNA: TGTGCCAGCAGCTTAGGATCCGGGGGGACCCGAGAGACCCAGTACTTC
V: TRBV19; D: NA; length: 13; J: TRBJ1-6; size: NA; CDR3: CASKGQGNSPLHF; DNA: TGTGCCAGTAAGGGGCAGGGGAATTCACCCCTCCACTTT
V: TRBV5-8; D: NA; length: 17; J: TRBJ1-5; size: once; CDR3: CASSRGKRGYDNQPQHF; DNA: TGTGCCAGCAGCAGAGGGAAGCGGGGTTATGACAATCAGCCCCAGCATTTT
V: TRBV30; D: NA; length: 14; J: TRBJ1-2; size: NA; CDR3: CAWSTSGNSYGYTF; DNA: TGTGCCTGGAGCACCTCCGGGAATAGCTATGGCTACACCTTC
V: TRBV3-1/TRBV3-2; D: TRBD1; length: 15; J: TRBJ1-5; size: once; CDR3: CASSQDRGAGQPQHF; DNA: TGTGCCAGCAGCCAGGACAGGGGAGCAGGACAGCCCCAGCATTTT
V: TRBV2; D: NA; length: 13; J: TRBJ1-6; size: once; CDR3: CASSEVNVSPLHF; DNA: TGTGCCAGCAGTGAAGTAAATGTCTCACCCCTCCACTTT
V: TRBV5-4; D: TRBD1; length: 14; J: TRBJ2-5; size: NA; CDR3: CASSPTGGRETQYF; DNA: TGTGCCAGCAGCCCGACAGGGGGCCGAGAGACCCAGTACTTC
V: TRBV20-1; D: NA; length: 11; J: TRBJ2-3; size: few; CDR3: CSAHRENTQYF; DNA: TGCAGTGCTCACCGGGAAAATACGCAGTATTTT
V: TRBV11-3; D: NA; length: 16; J: TRBJ2-2; size: NA; CDR3: CASSIRTPRGTGELFF; DNA: TGTGCCAGCAGCATCCGAACTCCGCGTGGCACCGGGGAGCTGTTTTTT
V: TRBV5-6; D: NA; length: 14; J: TRBJ1-2; size: NA; CDR3: CASSLDSTYYGYTF; DNA: TGTGCCAGCAGCTTGGACAGCACCTACTATGGCTACACCTTC
V: TRBV7-8; D: TRBD1; length: 15; J: TRBJ1-1; size: once; CDR3: CASSLQGQGGAEAFF; DNA: TGTGCCAGCAGCCTCCAGGGACAGGGAGGGGCTGAAGCTTTCTTT
V: TRBV30; D: NA; length: 13; J: TRBJ1-5; size: NA; CDR3: CAWSKGEGQPQHF; DNA: TGTGCCTGGAGTAAAGGGGAGGGACAGCCCCAGCATTTT
V: TRBV6-5; D: TRBD1; length: 15; J: TRBJ2-2; size: once; CDR3: CASSTGQGDTGELFF; DNA: TGTGCCAGCAGTACGGGACAGGGAGACACCGGGGAGCTGTTTTTT
V: TRBV6-1; D: TRBD2; length: 17; J: TRBJ2-2; size: NA; CDR3: CASSEAVVAGDTGELFF; DNA: TGTGCCAGCAGTGAAGCTGTTGTCGCGGGGGACACCGGGGAGCTGTTTTTT
V: TRBV6-5; D: TRBD1; length: 14; J: TRBJ2-2; size: NA; CDR3: CASGTELNTGELFF; DNA: TGTGCCAGCGGGACAGAACTAAACACCGGGGAGCTGTTTTTT
V: TRBV4-3; D: NA; length: 14; J: TRBJ2-3; size: few; CDR3: CASSQDSSPDTQYF; DNA: TGCGCCAGCAGCCAAGATTCGAGCCCAGATACGCAGTATTTT
V: TRBV7-9; D: TRBD1; length: 13; J: TRBJ2-7; size: NA; CDR3: CASRPGTGGEQYF; DNA: TGTGCCAGCAGGCCCGGGACAGGGGGTGAGCAGTACTTC
V: TRBV7-2; D: NA; length: 16; J: TRBJ1-6; size: NA; CDR3: CASSSRGGGYNSPLHF; DNA: TGTGCCAGCAGCTCAAGAGGAGGAGGCTATAATTCACCCCTCCACTTT
V: TRBV12-3/TRBV12-4; D: TRBD1; length: 13; J: TRBJ1-2; size: NA; CDR3: CASSHGDRGGYTF; DNA: TGTGCCAGCAGTCACGGGGACAGGGGTGGCTACACCTTC
V: TRBV7-9; D: NA; length: 14; J: TRBJ2-2; size: NA; CDR3: CASSSDSSTGELFF; DNA: TGTGCCAGCAGCTCGGACAGTTCGACCGGGGAGCTGTTTTTT
V: TRBV2; D: NA; length: 16; J: TRBJ2-6; size: NA; CDR3: CASSGGRNSNDNVLTF; DNA: TGTGCCAGCAGTGGGGGCAGGAACTCCAATGACAACGTCCTGACTTTC
V: TRBV5-1; D: NA; length: 12; J: TRBJ2-1; size: NA; CDR3: CASSSTSNEQFF; DNA: TGCGCCAGCAGCTCGACTAGCAATGAGCAGTTCTTC
V: TRBV9; D: NA; length: 14; J: TRBJ2-2; size: NA; CDR3: CASSSDSHTGELFF; DNA: TGTGCCAGCAGCTCGGACAGCCACACCGGGGAGCTGTTTTTT
V: TRBV5-1; D: NA; length: 14; J: TRBJ1-6; size: NA; CDR3: CASSSGQYNSPLHF; DNA: TGCGCCAGCAGCTCCGGACAGTATAATTCACCCCTCCACTTT
V: TRBV4-3; D: TRBD1; length: 16; J: TRBJ2-7; size: NA; CDR3: CASSPDRPGQGDEQYF; DNA: TGCGCCAGCAGCCCAGACAGGCCGGGACAGGGGGACGAGCAGTACTTC
V: TRBV11-2; D: NA; length: 15; J: TRBJ2-5; size: NA; CDR3: CASTPNRGNQETQYF; DNA: TGTGCCAGCACCCCCAATAGGGGGAATCAAGAGACCCAGTACTTC
V: TRBV5-1; D: TRBD2; length: 16; J: TRBJ2-1; size: NA; CDR3: CASSPGGQGIGNEQFF; DNA: TGCGCCAGCAGCCCGGGGGGGCAGGGAATTGGCAATGAGCAGTTCTTC